This T cell receptor beta chain emerged from a study of CD8+CD57+ T cells in acquired aplastic anemia. This CDR3 region has 13 residues. Germline CDR1 is DFQATT and CDR2 is SNEGSKA (reference sequence). V lost 2 bases, J lost 14 bases, and 16 bases lay in between. The use of genomic DNA as template underpinned the TCR beta VDJ and CDR3 profiling. A single record per CDR3 protein comes from TCRdb applying MiXCR to the reads. The profile shows some 410,000 distinct CDR3 sequences, under 80% of them singletons. Specimen: sorted CD4+, CD8+, or CD8+CD57+ T cells (not recorded which) from PBMCs. This TCR came from a human donor in good health, serving as a control. This chain uses TRBV20-1 with TRBJ1-6; D call uncertain. This CDR3 is CSARRVNTEALHF. In DNA, the CDR3 is TGCAGTGCTAGACGGGTGAACACTGAAGCCCTCCACTTT.